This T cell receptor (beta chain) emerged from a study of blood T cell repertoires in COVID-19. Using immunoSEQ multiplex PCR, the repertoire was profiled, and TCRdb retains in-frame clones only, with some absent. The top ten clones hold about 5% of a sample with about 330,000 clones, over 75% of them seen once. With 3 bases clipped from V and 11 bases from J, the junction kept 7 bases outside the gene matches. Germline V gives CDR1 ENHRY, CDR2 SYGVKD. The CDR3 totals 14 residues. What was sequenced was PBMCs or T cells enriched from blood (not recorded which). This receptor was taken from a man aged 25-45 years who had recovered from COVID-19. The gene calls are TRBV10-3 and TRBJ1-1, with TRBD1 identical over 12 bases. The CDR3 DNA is TGTGCCATCAGTGAAGGGACAGGGGGCCTGAGGGCTTTCTTT. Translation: CAISEGTGGLRAFF.